This T cell receptor beta chain was sequenced in a study of blood T cell repertoires in COVID-19. Study in general: Samples of COVID-19 (acute and convalescent) were obtained from the United States, Italy and Spain. PBMCs, B-cell-depleted T cells, or T cells provided the cDNA or gDNA that made up the material.

This clone was recorded only once. In the original processing: Using reference gene primer amplification, nucleated cell counts were estimated. Profiling relied on immunoSEQ multiplex PCR, and the TCRdb table lists in-frame clones only, not all of them. Clone size and V and J calls were adopted from that table, with D and trimming inferred from the DNA. Among fewer than 350,000 clones listed, around 81% were seen once. What was sequenced was peripheral blood. The receptor was isolated from a woman aged 60-75 years with active or convalescent COVID-19.

CDR3 loop: CASSLAYGPDTQYF. The CDR3, as DNA: TGCGCCAGCAGTCTAGCGTACGGTCCAGATACGCAGTATTTT. V usage is TRBV4-1 and J usage is TRBJ2-3; TRBD2 is a possible D gene (6 bases). With 6 bases removed from V and 4 bases from J, the gap between germline ends came to 14 bases. The CDR3 contains 14 residues. Per the germline V gene, CDR1 is MGHRA and CDR2 is YSYEKL.